The 22 T cell receptor beta chains below all came from one sample that was sequenced in a study of circulating tumor DNA in untreated peripheral T-cell lymphoma. Produced via immunoSEQ multiplex PCR; TCRdb's table is partial and in-frame only. Of some 10,000 clones listed, around four fifths were seen once; the top ten hold roughly 30%. Sequenced: tumor tissue. Receptor source: a human donor with peripheral T-cell lymphoma.

V usage is TRBV30 and J usage is TRBJ2-1, with 10 bases matching TRBD1. V lost 2 bases to trimming and J lost 6 bases; unmatched junction nucleotides: 4. The CDR3 loop spans 14 amino acids. Germline V gene lookup returns CDR1 GTSNPN and CDR2 SVGIG (reference sequence). CDR3 coding DNA: TGTGCCTGGAGTAAGGGACAGGGGATCAATGAGCAGTTCTTC. It specifies CAWSKGQGINEQFF.

V usage is TRBV6-8 and J usage is TRBJ1-6; D is perhaps TRBD1 (5 bases). V shed 4 bases and J shed 0 bases, with 22 bases lying between them. The CDR3 consists of 20 residues. Germline V gene sequence: CDR1 MNHGY, CDR2 SAAAGT. The CDR3 loop is CASSFLPTGLLSSYNSPLHF. The CDR3 region has the DNA TGTGCCAGCAGTTTCCTTCCTACGGGACTCTTGAGCTCCTATAATTCACCCCTCCACTTT.

The chain has TRBV11-3 and TRBJ2-5; a possible D gene is TRBD2 (7 bases). The CDR3 covers 16 residues. Germline V lookup: CDR1 SGHNT, CDR2 YENEEA. Trimming took off 5 bases at V and 5 bases at J, with 21 bases between the two ends. In nucleotides, the CDR3 is TGTGCCAGCAGCCCTTGGGGGGGCGGCCCTGGGGAGACCCAGTACTTC. It translates to CASSPWGGGPGETQYF.

The CDR3 region is CASSYTGTRPPNEQFF. The CDR3 nucleotides read TGTGCCAGCAGTTACACCGGGACTAGGCCCCCCAATGAGCAGTTCTTC. The rearrangement joins TRBV6-8 to TRBJ2-1; 8 nucleotides line up with TRBD2. V lost 2 bases, J lost 6 bases, and 9 bases stayed unmatched. The CDR3 runs 16 residues. Germline CDR1 is MNHGY and CDR2 is SAAAGT.

This clone was seen just once. The V call is TRBV9, the J call TRBJ2-5; D may correspond to TRBD1 or TRBD2 (6 bases each). This CDR3 contains 15 residues. Germline CDR1 reads SGDLS; CDR2 reads YYNGEE. With 5 bases removed from V and 3 bases from J, the gap between germline ends came to 17 bases. The CDR3 loop is CASRGAPTSEETQYF. The CDR3 DNA reads TGTGCCAGCAGGGGGGCCCCGACTAGTGAAGAGACCCAGTACTTC. Variable domain in full (rest from reference TRBV9 and TRBJ2-5): DSGVTQTPKHLITATGQRVTLRCSPRSGDLSVYWYQQSLDQGLQFLIQYYNGEERAKGNILERFSAQQFPDLHSELNLSSLELGDSALYFCASRGAPTSEETQYFGPGTRLLVL.

This clone qualifies as medium-sized (0.01 to 0.1%). The sample has other DNA sequences that encode this CDR3 too. The V and J genes are TRBV11-3 and TRBJ2-3; 12 nucleotides match TRBD2. The CDR3 has 15 amino acids. Unmatched junction bases numbered 0, after V lost 2 bases and J lost 3 bases. CDR1 is SGHNT, CDR2 YENEEA, per germline. The CDR3 DNA sequence: TGTGCCAGCAGCTTACTAGCGGGGGGGACAGATACGCAGTATTTT. Its translation: CASSLLAGGTDTQYF.

This sequence joins TRBV18 and TRBJ1-1; a possible D gene is TRBD1 (5 bases). This CDR3 comprises 15 residues. CDR1 and CDR2 (germline): KGHSH, LQKENI. The germline V and J ends were trimmed by 1 base and 2 bases, with 11 bases remaining between them. The CDR3 DNA sequence: TGTGCCAGCTCACCACGGGGGACGAGTAACACTGAAGCTTTCTTT. It translates to CASSPRGTSNTEAFF. Drawing the rest from reference TRBV18 and TRBJ1-1, the complete variable domain is NAGVMQNPRHLVRRRGQEARLRCSPMKGHSHVYWYRQLPEEGLKFMVYLQKENIIDESGMPKERFSAEFPKEGPSILRIQQVVRGDSAAYFCASSPRGTSNTEAFFGQGTRLTVV.

The rearrangement uses TRBV28 and TRBJ2-1, with D perhaps TRBD1 (6 bases). The ends were cut back, 6 bases at V and 10 bases at J, with 16 bases in the middle. The CDR3 is made up of 13 amino acids. CDR1 MDHEN and CDR2 SYDVKM come from the germline V gene. CDR3 loop: CASRVPTGREQFF. In nucleotides, the CDR3 is TGTGCCAGCAGGGTACCGACAGGACGGGAGCAGTTCTTC.

J is TRBJ2-7 and V is TRBV11-3, with D possibly called TRBD1 or TRBD2 (6 bases each). Trimming removed 7 bases from V and 3 bases from J, with 19 bases in between. Germline-derived CDR1 and CDR2 are SGHNT and YENEEA. CDR3 size: 15 residues. The CDR3 bases are TGTGCCAGCACCACGGGGGCCGCGGCGGGCTACGAGCAGTACTTC. The encoded protein is CASTTGAAAGYEQYF.

The chain recombines TRBV29-1 with TRBJ2-7, with D perhaps TRBD1 or TRBD2 (5 bases each). V gave up 3 bases and J gave up 2 bases, with 14 bases separating them. Germline V gives CDR1 SQVTM, CDR2 ANQGSEA. The CDR3 spans 14 residues. CDR3 protein: CSVDGYQGAYEQYF. CDR3 nucleotides: TGCAGCGTTGACGGTTACCAGGGAGCCTACGAGCAGTACTTC.

The chain couples TRBV30 to TRBJ1-3; D perhaps matches TRBD1 (5 bases). The germline V and J ends were trimmed by 0 bases and 4 bases, with 10 bases remaining between them. CDR1 GTSNPN and CDR2 SVGIG come from the germline V gene (reference sequence). This CDR3 has 14 amino acids. DNA of the CDR3: TGTGCCTGGAGTGTAGGGGCTTCGGGAAACACCATATATTTT. This encodes CAWSVGASGNTIYF.

The V and J genes are TRBV19 and TRBJ1-2; TRBD1 might be the D (5 bases). The germline V gene encodes CDR1 LNHDA and CDR2 SQIVND (reference sequence). V gave up 2 bases and J gave up 8 bases, with 21 bases separating them. This CDR3 comprises 16 residues. CDR3 nucleotides: TGTGCCAGTAGTATAACCGCGGGGACCACTTCGGTGGGCTACACCTTC. Protein sequence: CASSITAGTTSVGYTF.

There are a few counts of this clone. The gene calls are TRBV14 and TRBJ2-5, with TRBD2 as a possible D gene (6 bases). V gave up 0 bases and J gave up 5 bases, with 13 bases separating them. The germline gives CDR1 SGHDN, CDR2 FVKESK. The CDR3 is made up of 15 amino acids. The CDR3 region is CASSQDWGVKETQYF. The CDR3 DNA sequence: TGTGCCAGCAGCCAAGATTGGGGGGTCAAGGAGACCCAGTACTTC. The whole variable domain, filled in from reference TRBV14 and TRBJ2-5, reads EAGVTQFPSHSVIEKGQTVTLRCDPISGHDNLYWYRRVMGKEIKFLLHFVKESKQDESGMPNNRFLAERTGGTYSTLKVQPAELEDSGVYFCASSQDWGVKETQYFGPGTRLLVL.

The chain has TRBV6-8 and TRBJ2-1, with 7 positions matching TRBD1. The CDR3 consists of 13 residues. The germline V gene encodes CDR1 MNHGY and CDR2 SAAAGT. V lost 7 bases, J lost 8 bases, and 8 bases stayed unmatched. The CDR3 protein is CASNLQGLDEQFF. DNA of the CDR3: TGTGCCAGCAATTTACAGGGGTTGGATGAGCAGTTCTTC.

The gene calls are TRBV6-8 and TRBJ2-3, with 8 positions matching TRBD2. Germline CDR1 and CDR2: MNHGY and SAAAGT. The J segment lost 2 bases and the V segment lost 8 bases, leaving 9 bases of the junction unmatched. CDR3 length equals 15 residues. CDR3 in amino acids: CASSRAGGYTDTQYF. The DNA of the CDR3 is TGTGCCAGCTCGCGGGCGGGGGGATACACAGATACGCAGTATTTT.

The chain carries TRBV23-1 and TRBJ1-5; D ambiguous. TRBV23-1 is assigned to the ORF class and has an uncertain function. CDR3 length equals 19 residues. V dropped 2 bases and J dropped 2 bases, with 22 bases sitting between them. CDR3 sequence: CASSQACETLRGGNQPQHF. Written as DNA, the CDR3 is TGCGCCAGCAGTCAAGCTTGCGAGACACTCCGCGGGGGCAATCAGCCCCAGCATTTT.

This clone showed up just a few times. This sequence joins TRBV6-8 and TRBJ2-7; perhaps TRBD2 as D (6 bases). CDR3 length equals 13 residues. Germline CDR1 MNHGY, CDR2 SAAAGT. V was shortened by 3 bases and J by 6 bases, with 12 bases between the two germline ends. The CDR3 coding sequence is TGTGCCAGCAGTTATACTGCGGGGTTCGAGCAGTACTTC. As protein: CASSYTAGFEQYF.

This clone was seen once. The V call is TRBV29-1, the J call TRBJ2-7, with 7 bases identical to TRBD1. Trimming took 3 bases from V and 5 from J; bases not matched to a gene: 4. Germline V gene lookup returns CDR1 SQVTM and CDR2 ANQGSEA. CDR3 size: 12 residues. CDR3 bases: TGCAGCGTTGATGGGACAGATCACGAGCAGTACTTC. This translates into CSVDGTDHEQYF.

This clone was found a few times. CDR3 residues: CASRSIGVREKLFF. The CDR3 nucleotides are TGCGCCAGCCGATCAATTGGGGTTAGAGAAAAACTGTTTTTT. J is TRBJ1-4 and V is TRBV5-1; no definite D call. CDR3 length: 14 amino acids. Trimming removed 7 bases at V and 8 bases at J, with 18 bases between. The germline gives CDR1 SGHRS, CDR2 YFSETQ.

The V and J genes are TRBV5-1 and TRBJ1-1; D gene ambiguous. Germline V gene sequence: CDR1 SGHRS, CDR2 YFSETQ. Deletions cut 3 bases from V and 4 bases from J, with 16 bases between. This CDR3 contains 15 residues. The DNA for the CDR3 is TGCGCCAGCAGCTATGCCCCTGATGGGAGCACTGAAGCTTTCTTT. Residues: CASSYAPDGSTEAFF.

The chain recombines TRBV30 with TRBJ2-7; 10 nucleotides line up with TRBD1. V dropped 4 bases and J dropped 6; count of bases not matched to a gene: 12. Germline lookup yields CDR1 GTSNPN and CDR2 SVGIG (reference sequence). This CDR3 region has 15 residues. For the CDR3, the DNA is TGTGCCTGGACACCCCGAGGGACAGGGGTAGCCGAGCAGTACTTC. Its translation: CAWTPRGTGVAEQYF.

The rearrangement joins TRBV1 to TRBJ2-7; TRBD1 was called by the table and not checked on the DNA. TRBV1 corresponds to a pseudogene. The length of the CDR3 is 14 residues. The CDR3: CASSHMDRNYEQYF. CDR3 bases: TGCGCCAGCAGCCATATGGACAGAAACTACGAGCAGTACTTC.